What follows describes a single TCR beta chain. The antigen remains undetermined. CDR1 is GTSNPN and CDR2 is SVGIG in the germline V gene (reference sequence). CDR3 length: 16 amino acids. Trimming cost V 7 bases and J 2 bases, with 24 bases left between them. This entry comes from a study of T cell repertoires in cytomegalovirus infection. TCRdb re-called the reads with MiXCR, one entry per CDR3 protein. This sample yields some 250,000 distinct CDR3 sequences, of which roughly 10% are seen a single time; less than 15% belongs to the top ten. Study results and caveats: Cumulative public TCR beta family frequency identified carriers of CMV plus the relevant HLA. There were HLA-C-restricted CMV-specific TCR beta clonotypes dominating the ex vivo response.

The sequenced material came from PBMCs. The receptor was derived from a human donor in good health (CMV status not recorded). Some clones in this sample may be carry-over from other donors' samples. The chain links TRBV30 to TRBJ2-7, with a weak D call TRBD2 (6 bases). CDR3 amino acids: CASTHSLRDSAYEQYF. The CDR3 nucleotides read TGTGCCTCTACTCACTCTTTACGGGACTCTGCCTACGAGCAGTACTTC.